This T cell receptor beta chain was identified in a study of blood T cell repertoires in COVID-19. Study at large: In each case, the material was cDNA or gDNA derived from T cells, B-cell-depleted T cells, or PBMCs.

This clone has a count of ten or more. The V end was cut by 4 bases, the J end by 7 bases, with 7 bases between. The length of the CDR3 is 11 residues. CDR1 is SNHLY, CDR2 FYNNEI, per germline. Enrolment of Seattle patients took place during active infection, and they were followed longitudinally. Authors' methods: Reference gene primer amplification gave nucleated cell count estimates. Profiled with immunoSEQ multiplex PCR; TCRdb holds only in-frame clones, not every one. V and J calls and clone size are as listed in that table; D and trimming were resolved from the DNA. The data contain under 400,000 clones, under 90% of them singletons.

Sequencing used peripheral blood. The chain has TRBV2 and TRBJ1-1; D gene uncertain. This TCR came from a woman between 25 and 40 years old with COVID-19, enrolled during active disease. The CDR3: CASSAAVEAFF. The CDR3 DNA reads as TGTGCCAGCAGTGCGGCGGTTGAAGCTTTCTTT.